Shown below are 5 T cell receptor beta chains from a single sample sequenced in a study of cytomegalovirus exposure and HLA in healthy donors. Researchers ran the PCR with 60 Vbeta and 13 Jbeta primers. Sequencing used immunoSEQ multiplex PCR; TCRdb keeps in-frame clones, though not all of them. The sample contains over 150,000 clones, roughly four fifths of which appear only once. The sequencing input was PBMCs. The receptors here all came from a man in his 60s in good health and CMV-seronegative.

V and J are TRBV21-1 and TRBJ2-3; the DNA was not used to check the table's D call, TRBD2. TRBV21-1 constitutes a pseudogene. The length of the CDR3 is 20 residues. CDR3 sequence: CASSKKGGTSGRFGTDTQYF. The CDR3 DNA follows: TGTGCCAGCAGCAAAAAGGGGGGAACTAGCGGGAGGTTCGGGACAGATACGCAGTATTTT.

V gene TRBV18 combines with J gene TRBJ1-5, with no clear D. With 4 bases removed from V and 5 bases from J, the gap between germline ends came to 12 bases. This CDR3 is 14 amino acids long. Germline CDR1 KGHSH, CDR2 LQKENI. The CDR3 sequence is CASSLDGGYQPQHF. DNA of the CDR3: TGTGCCAGCTCACTGGACGGAGGGTATCAGCCCCAGCATTTT.

CDR3 sequence reads: CASSPSGGALETQYF. CDR3 DNA sequence: TGTGCCAGCAGCCCGAGCGGGGGGGCCTTGGAGACCCAGTACTTC. This chain joins TRBV7-3 and TRBJ2-5; 10 bases fit TRBD2. The CDR3 loop spans 15 amino acids. Germline V gene data show CDR1 as SGHTA and CDR2 as FQGTGA. After removal of 5 bases from V and 5 bases from J, the junction contained 8 bases not matched to a gene.

The chain recombines TRBV4-3 with TRBJ2-5; 8 bases agree with TRBD2. The CDR3 extends over 15 amino acids. The V gene's germline CDR1 is LGHNA and CDR2 YSLEER. After removal of 0 bases from V and 6 bases from J, the junction contained 6 bases not matched to a gene. CDR3 residues: CASSQELAVGKTQYF. DNA for the CDR3: TGCGCCAGCAGCCAAGAACTAGCGGTAGGGAAGACCCAGTACTTC.

This clone appeared a single time. The rearrangement uses TRBV7-7 and TRBJ2-2; 9 bases are shared with TRBD1. Trimming cost V 5 bases and J 5 bases; bases outside gene matches: 3. Germline V gene lookup returns CDR1 SSHAT and CDR2 FNYEAQ (reference sequence). This CDR3 contains 14 residues. The CDR3, as DNA: TGTGCCAGCAGCACGGACAGGGGAACCGGGGAGCTGTTTTTT. Translated: CASSTDRGTGELFF.